This TCR beta chain originates from a study of memory CD4+ T cells and cytomegalovirus serostatus. About the research overall: Healthy Belgian adult donors included about nine CMV-positive and around 25 CMV-negative people.

As concerns this clone: Its target is not known.

The sort gate was single viable CD3+CD4+CD8-CD45RO+ cells for memory CD4+ T cells. After thawing, CD4+ T cells were positively selected. Study-wide points: CD4+ memory repertoires contained about two fifths of the 164 reported CMV TCRbeta sequences.

Clones were read by immunoSEQ multiplex PCR, and TCRdb kept only the in-frame ones, dropping some. The sample consists of 27,000 or so clones, under 85% of them appearing once. The length of the CDR3 is 15 residues. Germline loops: CDR1 SGHRS, CDR2 YFSETQ. The J segment lost 3 bases and the V segment lost 0 bases, leaving 4 bases of the junction unmatched. What was sequenced was memory CD4+ T cells from blood. The chain has TRBV5-1 and TRBJ1-2, with 8 bases aligning to TRBD1. The sequence was collected from an adult in good health and CMV-seronegative. The CDR3 DNA reads as TGCGCCAGCAGCTTGGGACAGGGGAGCCACTATGGCTACACCTTC. Residues: CASSLGQGSHYGYTF.